This T cell receptor (beta chain) was sequenced for a study of blood T cell repertoires in COVID-19. For the study at large: The United States, Italy and Spain supplied acute and convalescent COVID-19 samples. T cells, B-cell-depleted T cells, or PBMCs supplied cDNA or gDNA.

CDR1 and CDR2 from the germline V gene are LNHDA and SQIVND (reference sequence). The CDR3 has 15 residues. The ends lost 5 bases at V and 3 bases at J; junction bases unmatched: 6. Per the authors' pipeline: Estimated nucleated cell counts came from reference gene primer amplification. TCRdb's table, derived via immunoSEQ multiplex PCR, lists solely in-frame clones and lacks some. The V and J calls and clone size are taken from that table; D and trimming were inferred from the DNA. This table has over 60,000 clones, over 75% appearing once. The clonotype was recovered from a man between 65 and 85 years old with active or convalescent COVID-19. The chain uses TRBV19 and TRBJ2-2; 7 positions agree with TRBD2. The specimen was peripheral blood. The CDR3 sequence: CASSGRGSHTGELFF. CDR3 DNA sequence: TGTGCCAGTAGTGGGAGGGGATCTCACACCGGGGAGCTGTTTTTT.